This T cell receptor (beta chain) stems from a study of blood T cell repertoires in COVID-19. On the study more broadly: Donors in the United States, Italy and Spain gave samples during acute or convalescent COVID-19.

The table came from immunoSEQ multiplex PCR; TCRdb's copy has only in-frame clones and leaves some out. The sample lists over 110,000 clones, 60% to 85% seen once, with roughly 2% in the top ten. CDR1 is WNHNN, CDR2 SYGVQD, per germline (reference sequence). This CDR3 region has 18 residues. Trimming took 6 bases from V and 0 from J, leaving 24 bases between them. The sequence derives from a woman aged 60-75 years with acute or convalescent COVID-19. Sequenced input: peripheral blood. The gene calls are TRBV10-1 and TRBJ2-7; tentatively, D is TRBD2 (7 bases). CDR3 sequence (DNA): TGCGCCAGCAGGGGGGTCGGGGGGCAGAGAGTGTGCTCCTACGAGCAGTACTTC. Protein product: CASRGVGGQRVCSYEQYF.